This record looks at one TCR beta chain sequence and its context. These data originate in a study of blood T cell repertoires in COVID-19. Study summary: The study drew acute and convalescent COVID-19 samples from the United States, Italy and Spain. T cells, B-cell-depleted T cells, or PBMCs provided the cDNA or gDNA that served as material.

Methods used by the authors: How many nucleated cells were present was estimated from reference gene primer amplification. Only in-frame clones appear in the TCRdb table, and some are missing; sequencing was by immunoSEQ multiplex PCR. The V and J calls and clone size come from that table; D and trimming were worked out from the DNA. The repertoire holds hundreds of thousands of clones, with approximately 91% as singletons. Participant reports of clinical history set cohort assignment. V was clipped by 6 bases and J by 6 bases; unmatched bases: 10. The CDR3 loop spans 15 amino acids. Germline-derived CDR1 and CDR2 are MNHEY and SMNVEV (reference sequence).

The chain has TRBV27 and TRBJ2-2, with TRBD2 identical over 7 bases. Specimen: PBMCs or T cells enriched from blood (not recorded which). This receptor was taken from a woman aged 40-49 years with acute COVID-19. CDR3 protein: CASRASGSSPGELFF. CDR3 nucleotides: TGTGCCAGCAGGGCTAGCGGCTCTTCCCCCGGGGAGCTGTTTTTT.